These T cell receptor beta chains were read from a single sample in a study of a mutant IDH1 vaccine in newly diagnosed glioma. TCRdb keeps only in-frame clones here, not all; method: immunoSEQ multiplex PCR. The profile shows about 27,000 clones, roughly 93% of them singletons. This specimen consisted of PBMCs, obtained from a glioma patient treated with radiotherapy, temozolomide or both. These receptors originate from a man in his forties with glioma. The CDR3 runs from the conserved cysteine through the conserved F or W. A D gene is named only where the DNA matches it firmly. Not every row has a clone size; where given, it reads once, few, many or a size class.

clone_size	v_call	d_call	j_call	cdr3_aa	cdr3_nt
.	TRBV27	.	TRBJ1-5	CASRHGGPNQPQHF	TGTGCCAGCAGGCACGGGGGACCGAATCAGCCCCAGCATTTT
.	TRBV29-1	.	TRBJ2-3	CSVGPRGSTDTQYF	TGCAGCGTTGGCCCGAGAGGTAGCACAGATACGCAGTATTTT
.	TRBV11-3	.	TRBJ2-1	CASSLVGEVDEQFF	TGTGCCAGCAGCTTAGTCGGGGAGGTGGATGAGCAGTTCTTC
.	TRBV2	.	TRBJ2-3	CAINLEDTSTDTQYF	TGTGCCATCAACCTCGAGGACACGAGCACAGATACGCAGTATTTT
.	TRBV5-4	.	TRBJ2-1	CASSSRLTSANEQFF	TGTGCCAGCAGCTCAAGACTAACCTCGGCCAATGAGCAGTTCTTC
.	TRBV7-2	TRBD1	TRBJ1-5	CASNPSGGVQPQHF	TGTGCCAGCAACCCTTCAGGGGGTGTTCAGCCCCAGCATTTT
.	TRBV7-3	.	TRBJ1-1	CASSLEVNTEAFF	TGTGCCAGCAGCTTAGAGGTGAACACTGAAGCTTTCTTT
once	TRBV6-4	TRBD2	TRBJ2-3	CASSALAGGPGTQYF	TGTGCCAGCAGTGCACTAGCGGGGGGGCCTGGTACGCAGTATTTT
.	TRBV6-1	.	TRBJ1-6	CASGRGTNSPLHF	TGTGCCAGCGGTAGGGGCACGAATTCACCCCTCCACTTT
.	TRBV27	.	TRBJ1-1	CASSLRPTPQPEAFF	TGTGCCAGCAGTTTACGCCCTACCCCACAGCCTGAAGCTTTCTTT
.	TRBV7-9	TRBD1	TRBJ1-1	CASSLAAGTVNTEAFF	TGTGCCAGCAGCTTAGCGGCCGGGACAGTGAACACTGAAGCTTTCTTT
.	TRBV5-1	TRBD2	TRBJ2-2	CASSLDGRGGTGELFF	TGCGCCAGCAGCTTAGACGGACGGGGGGGCACCGGGGAGCTGTTTTTT
.	TRBV4-1	.	TRBJ1-5	CASSQDPLRWNQPQHF	TGCGCCAGCAGCCAAGATCCTTTACGTTGGAATCAGCCCCAGCATTTT
.	TRBV15	.	TRBJ1-2	CATSRGGTTKGYGYTF	TGTGCCACCAGCAGAGGAGGGACAACAAAGGGCTATGGCTACACCTTC
once	TRBV9	.	TRBJ1-1	CASSVVEGRGAFF	TGTGCCAGCAGCGTAGTGGAGGGACGGGGTGCTTTCTTT
.	TRBV4-2	TRBD1	TRBJ2-1	CASSQEGQGYPAFF	TGTGCCAGCAGCCAAGAGGGACAGGGTTATCCAGCGTTCTTC
.	TRBV28	.	TRBJ2-1	CASMDRVQHEQFF	TGTGCCAGCATGGACCGGGTGCAGCATGAGCAGTTCTTC
.	TRBV7-2	.	TRBJ2-1	CASSLSGSYNEQFF	TGTGCCAGCAGCTTAAGCGGCTCCTACAATGAGCAGTTCTTC